What follows is one T cell receptor beta chain and its context. V was shortened by 1 base and J by 6 bases, with 10 bases between the two germline ends. Germline CDR1 is SGHTA and CDR2 is FQGTGA. The CDR3 runs to 13 residues. The source of the sample is a study of blood T cell repertoires in COVID-19. Produced via immunoSEQ multiplex PCR; TCRdb's table is partial and in-frame only. In the table there are fewer than 500,000 clones, 70% to 90% of which are singletons. This rearrangement joins TRBV7-3 to TRBJ2-7; maybe TRBD1 (6 bases). The TCR sequence derives from a woman aged 18-35 years with acute COVID-19. The sample comprised PBMCs or T cells enriched from blood (not recorded which). The CDR3 reads CASSLILGGEQYF. Written as DNA, the CDR3 is TGTGCCAGCAGCTTAATTCTAGGGGGCGAGCAGTACTTC.